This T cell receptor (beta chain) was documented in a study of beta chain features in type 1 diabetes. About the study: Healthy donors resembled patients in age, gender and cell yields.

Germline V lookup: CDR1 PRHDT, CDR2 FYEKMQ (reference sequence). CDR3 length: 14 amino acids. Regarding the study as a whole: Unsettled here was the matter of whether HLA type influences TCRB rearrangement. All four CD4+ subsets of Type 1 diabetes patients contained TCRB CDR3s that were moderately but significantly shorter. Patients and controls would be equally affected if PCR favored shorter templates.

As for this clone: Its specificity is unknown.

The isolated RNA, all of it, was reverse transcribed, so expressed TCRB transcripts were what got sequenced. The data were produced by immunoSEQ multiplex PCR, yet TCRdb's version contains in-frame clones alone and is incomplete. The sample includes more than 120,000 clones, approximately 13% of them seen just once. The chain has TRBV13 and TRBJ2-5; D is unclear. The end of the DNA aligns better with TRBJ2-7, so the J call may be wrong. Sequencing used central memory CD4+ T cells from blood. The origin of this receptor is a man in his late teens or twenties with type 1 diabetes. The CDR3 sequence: CASSSYSETYEQYF. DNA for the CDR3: TGTGCCAGCAGCTCTTACTCGGAAACCTACGAGCAGTACTTC.